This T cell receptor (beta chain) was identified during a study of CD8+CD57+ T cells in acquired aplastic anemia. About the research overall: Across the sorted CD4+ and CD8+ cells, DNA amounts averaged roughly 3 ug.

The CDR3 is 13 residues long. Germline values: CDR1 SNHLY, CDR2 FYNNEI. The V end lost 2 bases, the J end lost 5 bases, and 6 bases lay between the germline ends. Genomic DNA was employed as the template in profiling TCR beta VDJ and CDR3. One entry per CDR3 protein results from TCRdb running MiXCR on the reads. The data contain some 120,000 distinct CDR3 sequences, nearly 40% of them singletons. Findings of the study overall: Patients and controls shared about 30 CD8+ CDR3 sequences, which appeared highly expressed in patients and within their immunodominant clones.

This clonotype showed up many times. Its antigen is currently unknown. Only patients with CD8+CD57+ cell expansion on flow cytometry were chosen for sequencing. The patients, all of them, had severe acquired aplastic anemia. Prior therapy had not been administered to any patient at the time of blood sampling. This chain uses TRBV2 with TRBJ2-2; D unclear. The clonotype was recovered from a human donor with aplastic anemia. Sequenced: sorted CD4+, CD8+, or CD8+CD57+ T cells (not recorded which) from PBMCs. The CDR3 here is CASSETGTGELFF. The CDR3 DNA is TGTGCCAGCAGTGAAACCGGGACCGGGGAGCTGTTTTTT.